A selection of T cell receptor beta chains follows, all from one sample in a study of shared clonotypes between healthy human individuals. Sequenced by immunoSEQ multiplex PCR; TCRdb stores in-frame clones only, minus some. The sample holds around 1.5 million clones; approximately 98% are singletons and the top ten take about 0.45%. The specimen sequenced was naive CD4+ T cells sorted from blood. All receptors derive from a man aged 30-40 years in good health. Each CDR3 is given with its conserved first and last residue. D genes are given only for firm matches. Rows give clone size only sometimes, using once, few, many, or a class for an expanded clone.

>TRBJ1-1|-|TRBV5-1|-
CASSSSLLRGEAFF
TGCGCCAGCAGCTCTTCACTACTCCGGGGTGAAGCTTTCTTT
>TRBJ2-3|-|TRBV4-3|TRBD2
CASSQETSGNADTQYF
TGCGCCAGCAGCCAAGAAACTAGCGGGAACGCAGATACGCAGTATTTT
>TRBJ1-2|-|TRBV30|TRBD1
CAWSVPRQGAFYGYTF
TGTGCCTGGAGTGTACCCCGACAGGGGGCCTTCTATGGCTACACCTTC
>TRBJ1-2|-|TRBV22-1|-
CPGSSDRKTYGYTF
TGTCCTGGGAGCTCTGACAGAAAGACCTATGGCTACACCTTC
>TRBJ1-2|-|TRBV28|-
CASSDSGRGYGYTF
TGTGCCAGCTCTGACTCCGGAAGAGGCTATGGCTACACCTTC
>TRBJ1-4|once|TRBV11-2|TRBD1
CASSLLGTGGYEKLFF
TGTGCCAGCAGCTTACTGGGTACAGGGGGCTATGAAAAACTGTTTTTT
>TRBJ2-3|-|TRBV5-1|-
CASSLGGTGPDTQYF
TGCGCCAGCAGCTTGGGGGGTACAGGCCCAGATACGCAGTATTTT
>TRBJ2-7|-|TRBV5-6|-
CASSLSSGTYEQYF
TGTGCCAGCAGCTTGTCTTCAGGGACCTACGAGCAGTACTTC
>TRBJ2-1|-|TRBV6-5|-
CASKIGTSSYNEQFF
TGTGCCAGCAAAATCGGGACGAGCTCCTACAATGAGCAGTTCTTC
>TRBJ2-1|-|TRBV18|-
CASSYGGSLYNEQFF
TGTGCCAGCTCATACGGTGGTAGTCTCTACAATGAGCAGTTCTTC
>TRBJ2-1|-|TRBV19|-
CASSIGSGRSSYNEQFF
TGTGCCAGTAGTATAGGCAGCGGACGGAGCTCCTACAATGAGCAGTTCTTC
>TRBJ2-6|-|TRBV2|-
CASRSSGANVLTF
TGTGCCAGCAGGTCCTCTGGGGCCAACGTCCTGACTTTC
>TRBJ1-1|-|TRBV20-1|TRBD1
CSARATGETFF
TGCAGTGCTAGGGCGACAGGGGAAACTTTCTTT
>TRBJ2-7|-|TRBV5-1|-
CASSLGSAAVDEQYF
TGCGCCAGCAGCTTGGGTTCTGCCGCGGTGGACGAGCAGTACTTC
>TRBJ2-1|-|TRBV5-5|-
CASSFQGYNEQFF
TGTGCCAGCAGCTTCCAGGGTTACAATGAGCAGTTCTTC
>TRBJ2-7|-|TRBV11-2|TRBD2
CASTRTSGTYEQYF
TGTGCCAGCACCCGGACTAGCGGGACGTACGAGCAGTACTTC
>TRBJ2-5|-|TRBV11-2|-
CASSLVKLAAETQYF
TGTGCCAGCAGCTTAGTAAAGCTAGCAGCTGAGACCCAGTACTTC
>TRBJ2-3|-|TRBV19|-
CASSIDLLDSITQYF
TGTGCCAGTAGTATAGATCTCCTAGACTCTATTACGCAGTATTTT
>TRBJ2-2|-|TRBV19|-
CASSMGQGWTGELFF
TGTGCCAGTAGTATGGGGCAGGGATGGACCGGGGAGCTGTTTTTT
>TRBJ2-3|-|TRBV9|-
CASSVNKDTQYF
TGTGCCAGCAGCGTAAACAAAGATACGCAGTATTTT
>TRBJ2-3|-|TRBV29-1|-
CSVEDRGPDTQYF
TGCAGCGTTGAAGATCGCGGCCCGGATACGCAGTATTTT
>TRBJ2-3|-|TRBV5-1|-
CASSLAFTYTDTQYF
TGCGCCAGCAGCTTGGCATTTACCTACACAGATACGCAGTATTTT
>TRBJ1-2|once|TRBV27|TRBD1
CASRKDIGTVKGSNYGYTF
TGTGCCAGCAGGAAAGATATCGGGACAGTTAAGGGATCTAACTATGGCTACACCTTC
>TRBJ2-4|-|TRBV4-1|-
CASSLSAGQNKNIQYF
TGCGCCAGCAGCCTATCAGCGGGACAGAACAAAAACATTCAGTACTTC
>TRBJ1-1|-|TRBV19|-
CASSITRQAFF
TGTGCCAGTAGTATAACCAGGCAAGCTTTCTTT
>TRBJ1-2|-|TRBV7-9|-
CASSRADYGYTF
TGTGCCAGCAGTAGGGCCGACTATGGCTACACCTTC
>TRBJ2-1|-|TRBV7-9|-
CASSFSRGRSGQLVQFF
TGTGCCAGCAGCTTTTCTCGGGGGAGGAGCGGCCAATTAGTGCAGTTCTTC
>TRBJ2-1|-|TRBV11-2|-
CASSLRDSFFSYNEQFF
TGTGCCAGCAGCTTACGGGATAGCTTTTTCTCCTACAATGAGCAGTTCTTC
>TRBJ2-5|-|TRBV5-1|TRBD2
CASGAGGGEETQYF
TGCGCCAGCGGAGCGGGAGGAGGTGAGGAGACCCAGTACTTC
>TRBJ2-7|-|TRBV14|-
CASSHQKGEQYF
TGTGCCAGCAGCCACCAGAAGGGGGAGCAGTACTTC
>TRBJ2-1|-|TRBV5-4|-
CASTLDRGDEQFF
TGTGCCAGCACCTTGGATCGGGGTGATGAGCAGTTCTTC
>TRBJ2-6|-|TRBV28|-
CASSLMGTGANVLTF
TGTGCCAGCAGCCTTATGGGGACTGGGGCCAACGTCCTGACTTTC
>TRBJ2-1|-|TRBV15|-
CATSRDGLAYNEQFF
TGTGCCACCAGCAGAGATGGGCTAGCCTACAATGAGCAGTTCTTC
>TRBJ1-4|once|TRBV20-1|-
CSASIQGQLFF
TGCAGTGCTAGTATACAGGGACAACTGTTTTTT
>TRBJ2-1|-|TRBV28|TRBD2
CASSRSGTSVSNEQFF
TGTGCCAGCAGTCGTAGCGGGACTAGCGTATCGAATGAGCAGTTCTTC
>TRBJ2-5|-|TRBV18|-
CASSPLKGQPTQETQYF
TGTGCCAGCTCACCACTAAAAGGGCAGCCAACTCAAGAGACCCAGTACTTC
>TRBJ2-6|-|TRBV5-1|-
CASSLFRGTEDSGANVLTF
TGCGCCAGCAGCTTGTTTCGGGGCACCGAAGACTCTGGGGCCAACGTCCTGACTTTC
>TRBJ1-2|-|TRBV7-8|-
CASSLAATNGYTF
TGTGCCAGCAGCTTAGCGGCCACAAATGGCTACACCTTC
>TRBJ1-5|few|TRBV25-1|-
CASSGGNQPQHF
TGTGCCAGCAGTGGAGGCAATCAGCCCCAGCATTTT
>TRBJ1-3|-|TRBV18|-
CASSPTTGSGNTIYF
TGTGCCAGCTCACCAACCACAGGTTCTGGAAACACCATATATTTT
>TRBJ2-1|-|TRBV29-1|-
CSVVQQFF
TGCAGCGTAGTCCAGCAGTTCTTC
>TRBJ1-5|-|TRBV5-5|-
CASSLGPSLAGTNQPQHF
TGTGCCAGCAGCTTAGGGCCATCGCTTGCCGGCACTAATCAGCCCCAGCATTTT
>TRBJ2-3|-|TRBV29-1|TRBD2
CSVTSGSSTDTQYF
TGCAGCGTTACTAGCGGGTCCAGCACAGATACGCAGTATTTT
>TRBJ1-3|-|TRBV14|-
CASSQRAGSGNTIYF
TGTGCCAGCAGCCAACGGGCAGGCTCTGGAAACACCATATATTTT
>TRBJ2-2|-|TRBV7-3|TRBD1
CASSLTQGSGTFNTGELFF
TGTGCCAGCAGCTTAACACAGGGGTCCGGTACCTTCAACACCGGGGAGCTGTTTTTT
>TRBJ1-4|-|TRBV18|-
CASSPRFGSNEKLFF
TGTGCCAGCTCACCAAGGTTCGGATCTAATGAAAAACTGTTTTTT
>TRBJ2-2|-|TRBV7-9|TRBD2
CASSLQRLAGVFRELFF
TGTGCCAGCAGCTTACAAAGACTAGCGGGAGTCTTCAGGGAGCTGTTTTTT
>TRBJ2-7|-|TRBV7-2|-
CASSFHSYEQYF
TGTGCCAGCAGCTTCCACTCCTACGAGCAGTACTTC
>TRBJ2-7|once|TRBV7-2|-
CASSLVGANYEQYF
TGTGCCAGCAGCTTAGTTGGGGCTAACTACGAGCAGTACTTC
>TRBJ1-1|once|TRBV15|-
CATSRDPTTMNTEAFF
TGTGCCACCAGCAGAGATCCGACCACGATGAACACTGAAGCTTTCTTT
>TRBJ2-1|-|TRBV27|TRBD2
CASSLGLDGEQFF
TGTGCCAGCAGTTTGGGACTAGACGGTGAGCAGTTCTTC
>TRBJ2-3|-|TRBV19|TRBD1
CASSRGQGPDTQYF
TGTGCCAGTAGTAGAGGACAGGGCCCAGATACGCAGTATTTT
>TRBJ2-3|-|TRBV5-1|TRBD2
CASSARLAKDTQYF
TGCGCCAGCAGCGCTCGACTAGCGAAAGATACGCAGTATTTT